This paragraph covers one T cell receptor (beta chain) sequence. What it recognizes is unknown. The data stem from a study of T cell repertoires in cytomegalovirus infection. Study in general: Carrying CMV and the relevant HLA type showed in public TCR beta signatures. Study outcomes and limitations: Carriage of CMV together with the relevant HLA was identifiable through cumulative public TCR beta family frequency. CMV-specific HLA-C-restricted TCR beta clonotypes dominated the ex vivo response.

The V end was cut by 5 bases, the J end by 1 base, with 9 bases between. The CDR3 is 15 residues long. The germline V gene encodes CDR1 LNHDA and CDR2 SQIVND (reference sequence). TCRdb fed the reads into MiXCR, producing one record per CDR3 protein. The table lists hundreds of thousands of distinct CDR3 sequences, over 20% of them singletons. This TCR derives from a human donor in good health (CMV status not recorded). Some clones in this sample may be carry-over from other donors' samples. The V and J genes are TRBV19 and TRBJ2-6, with D perhaps TRBD1 (5 bases). The sequenced material came from CD8+ T cells from PBMCs. The CDR3: CASSPTASGANVLTF. CDR3 bases: TGTGCCAGTAGTCCGACAGCTTCTGGGGCCAACGTCCTGACTTTC.